This TCR beta chain was obtained from a study of T cell responses to AZD1222 COVID-19 vaccine. The CDR3 is 14 amino acids. Germline CDR1 reads MDHEN; CDR2 reads SYDVKM. Trimming left V 3 bases short and J 4 bases short, with 10 bases between. Here immunoSEQ multiplex PCR was the method, and the copy in TCRdb shows in-frame clones only, minus some. The table lists about 130,000 clones, more than 75% of them singletons. This sequence joins TRBV28 and TRBJ1-5; D may be TRBD1 (5 bases). This sequence originates from an adult in good health. The input for sequencing was peripheral blood, taken on day 0 of AZD1222 vaccination. Here the CDR3 reads CASSLGGVNQPQHF. Here the CDR3 DNA reads TGTGCCAGCAGTTTGGGAGGGGTTAATCAGCCCCAGCATTTT.